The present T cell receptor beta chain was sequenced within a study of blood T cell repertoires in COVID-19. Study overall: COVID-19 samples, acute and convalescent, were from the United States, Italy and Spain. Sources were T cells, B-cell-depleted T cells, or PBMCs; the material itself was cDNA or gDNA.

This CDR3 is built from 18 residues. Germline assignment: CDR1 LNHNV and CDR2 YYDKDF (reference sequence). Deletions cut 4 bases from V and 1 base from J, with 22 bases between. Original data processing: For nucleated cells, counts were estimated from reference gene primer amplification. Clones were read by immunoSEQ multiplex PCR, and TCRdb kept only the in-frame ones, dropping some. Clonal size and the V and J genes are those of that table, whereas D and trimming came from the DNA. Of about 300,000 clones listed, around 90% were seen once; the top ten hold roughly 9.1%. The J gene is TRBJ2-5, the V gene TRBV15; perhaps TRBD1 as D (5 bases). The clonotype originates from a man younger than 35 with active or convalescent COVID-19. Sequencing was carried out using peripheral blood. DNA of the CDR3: TGTGCCACCAGCACCTTGGGGCCAGGCTCCTTTCTCCAAGAGACCCAGTACTTC. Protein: CATSTLGPGSFLQETQYF.